This T cell receptor (beta chain) was retrieved from a study of response to subunit inactivated influenza vaccine. This clonotype was seen repeatedly, ten times or more. Its antigen remains unknown. CDR1 and CDR2 (germline): SQVTM, ANQGSEA. V was clipped by 1 base and J by 7 bases; unmatched bases: 4. The CDR3 loop spans 15 amino acids. Study-wide results and limits: It was suggested by the authors that few new T cells are recruited by each seasonal influenza vaccination.

TCRdb re-called the RT-PCR reads through MiXCR, storing one row per CDR3 protein. This table has roughly 650,000 distinct CDR3 sequences, roughly 14% appearing once. The material sequenced was PBMCs from blood, taken roughly 12 days after vaccination. V gene TRBV29-1 combines with J gene TRBJ2-2; 12 bases line up with TRBD2. The receptor's source is a middle-aged man who received an inactivated influenza vaccine. The CDR3 is CSVEGLAGVNGELFF. CDR3 in DNA: TGCAGCGTTGAAGGACTAGCGGGAGTTAACGGGGAGCTGTTTTTT.